Listed here are 32 T cell receptor beta chains from one sample, sequenced in a study of blood T cell repertoires in COVID-19 (TCRdb year 2020). Receptor libraries were prepared by the immunoSEQ multiplex PCR assay. As stored in TCRdb, this immuneACCESS dataset retains in-frame rearrangements with V and J assigned. A fraction of the clones does not appear; measured against another copy, unresolved V genes explain less than half of the discrepancy, and the remainder lacks a known reason. Across this sample there are roughly 190,000 clones, with 84% seen only once. Of the sample, 20% is held by the ten largest clones. Sequenced input: peripheral blood. These receptors all come from a human donor in a cohort sampled during active COVID-19.

J is TRBJ1-1 and V is TRBV30, with D unclear. The CDR3 loop spans 11 amino acids. Germline V gene sequence: CDR1 GTSNPN, CDR2 SVGIG (reference sequence). The germline V and J ends were trimmed by 2 bases and 4 bases, with 5 bases remaining between them. The chain's CDR3 is CAWSYFTEAFF. In DNA form, the CDR3 reads TGTGCCTGGAGTTACTTCACTGAAGCTTTCTTT.

The chain employs TRBV9 and TRBJ1-3, with D unresolved. Between the trimmed V and J ends, which lost 3 bases and 8 bases, there was a span of 12 bases. From germline, CDR1 is SGDLS and CDR2 YYNGEE. CDR3 length: 13 residues. CDR3: CASSARVFDTIYF. CDR3 bases: TGTGCCAGCAGCGCCCGGGTTTTCGACACCATATATTTT.

The chain is built from TRBV29-1 and TRBJ2-7; tentatively, D is TRBD1 (6 bases). Deletions cut 4 bases from V and 2 bases from J, with 12 bases between. The CDR3 loop spans 13 amino acids. Per germline, CDR1 SQVTM and CDR2 ANQGSEA. The CDR3 region is CSVAGQWTYEQYF. The CDR3 DNA follows: TGCAGCGTTGCGGGACAATGGACCTACGAGCAGTACTTC.

This sequence joins TRBV4-2 and TRBJ1-6; 7 positions match TRBD1. The CDR3 runs to 16 residues. Germline trimming cut 1 base from V and 9 bases from J; bases unmatched to any gene: 9. Germline assignment: CDR1 LGHNA and CDR2 YNFKEQ. The CDR3 nucleotides read TGTGCCAGCAGCCAAGGGACCGACAGGGCGGCTTCACCCCTCCACTTT. Its protein product is CASSQGTDRAASPLHF.

CDR3 residues: CASSEGTSGSTDTQYF. The CDR3 nucleotides read TGCGCCAGCAGCGAAGGGACTAGCGGTAGCACAGATACGCAGTATTTT. The gene calls are TRBV5-1 and TRBJ2-3; 11 nucleotides agree with TRBD2. Trimming removed 4 bases from V and 0 bases from J; junction bases left unmatched: 4. From germline, CDR1 is SGHRS and CDR2 YFSETQ. The CDR3 spans 16 residues.

The chain recombines TRBV5-8 with TRBJ1-6; 10 bases fit TRBD1. The V gene end was trimmed by 5 bases and the J gene end by 6 bases; junction bases not matched to a gene: 5. This CDR3 spans 15 amino acids. Germline CDR1 is SGHTS and CDR2 is YDEGEE. CDR3 DNA sequence: TGTGCCAGCAGTTACCGGGACAGGGGTAATTCACCCCTCCACTTT. It encodes CASSYRDRGNSPLHF.

This rearrangement joins TRBV7-9 to TRBJ2-4, with 10 bases matching TRBD1. The CDR3 loop spans 14 amino acids. The germline CDR1 and CDR2 sequences are SEHNR and FQNEAQ (reference sequence). V lost 6 bases to trimming and J lost 6 bases; unmatched junction nucleotides: 5. CDR3 loop: CASRPGQGGNIQYF. The CDR3 nucleotides read TGTGCCAGCAGACCTGGACAGGGGGGAAACATTCAGTACTTC.

The chain employs TRBV12-5 and TRBJ1-1; the match to TRBD1 covers 8 bases. The ends lost 0 bases at V and 5 bases at J; junction bases unmatched: 5. CDR1 LGHNT and CDR2 FRNRAP come from the germline V gene. The CDR3 has 15 residues. Here the CDR3 reads CASGLVEDRGTEAFF. As DNA, the CDR3 is TGTGCTAGTGGTTTGGTAGAAGACAGGGGAACTGAAGCTTTCTTT.

This clone was seen at least ten times. The J gene is TRBJ2-1, the V gene TRBV19; D is unclear. The germline V gene has CDR1 LNHDA and CDR2 SQIVND (reference sequence). Trimming removed 0 bases at V and 10 bases at J, with 13 bases between. The CDR3 contains 14 residues. CDR3 bases: TGTGCCAGTAGTATAGATCACGCGCAGACAGAGCAGTTCTTC. Translating gives CASSIDHAQTEQFF.

V and J are TRBV4-1 and TRBJ1-2; D perhaps matches TRBD1 (6 bases). The CDR3 covers 18 residues. V lost 3 bases to trimming and J lost 2 bases, with 22 bases between them. CDR1 is MGHRA and CDR2 is YSYEKL in the germline V gene. The CDR3 nucleotides read TGCGCCAGCAGCCAGGTATTATCAAGACAGGACGAGAACTATGGCTACACCTTC. It is translated as CASSQVLSRQDENYGYTF.

The V call is TRBV18, the J call TRBJ1-2, with TRBD1 identical over 8 bases. With V trimmed by 3 bases and J by 8 bases, 8 bases remained unmatched. CDR1 is KGHSH and CDR2 is LQKENI in the germline V gene. The CDR3 runs to 14 residues. The chain's CDR3 is CASSPQQGAGGYTF. The DNA of the CDR3 is TGTGCCAGCTCACCCCAGCAGGGGGCTGGAGGCTACACCTTC. The full variable domain, rest sourced from reference TRBV18 and TRBJ1-2, is NAGVMQNPRHLVRRRGQEARLRCSPMKGHSHVYWYRQLPEEGLKFMVYLQKENIIDESGMPKERFSAEFPKEGPSILRIQQVVRGDSAAYFCASSPQQGAGGYTFGSGTRLTVV.

This rearrangement joins TRBV6-5 to TRBJ1-2; 8 bases line up with TRBD1. V dropped 8 bases and J dropped 8; count of bases not matched to a gene: 10. CDR1 and CDR2 (germline): MNHEY, SVGAGI. The CDR3 is made up of 13 amino acids. The CDR3 here is CASSGTGQRGYTF. CDR3 DNA sequence: TGTGCCAGCTCGGGGACAGGTCAGCGAGGCTACACCTTC.

This sequence joins TRBV6-5 and TRBJ1-2, with 11 bases lining up with TRBD1. Unmatched junction bases numbered 7, after V lost 6 bases and J lost 4 bases. Germline V CDR1 and CDR2: MNHEY, SVGAGI. The CDR3 is 15 amino acids. This CDR3 reads CASRTWTGGFYGYTF. The CDR3 DNA reads TGTGCCAGCAGGACCTGGACAGGGGGCTTCTATGGCTACACCTTC.

The rearrangement links TRBV7-2 to TRBJ2-3; 8 nucleotides align to TRBD2. CDR1 and CDR2 from the germline V gene are SGHTA and FQGNSA. This CDR3 comprises 16 residues. The ends lost 5 bases at V and 2 bases at J; junction bases unmatched: 9. The CDR3 is CASSPTERGYTDTQYF. CDR3 DNA: TGTGCCAGCAGCCCAACCGAGCGGGGGTACACAGATACGCAGTATTTT.

This chain connects TRBV3-1 (or the pseudogene TRBV3-2) to TRBJ1-2; TRBD1 is a possible D gene (5 bases). The CDR3 length is 15 residues. Germline V gene data show CDR1 as LGHDT and CDR2 as YNNKEL (reference sequence). The V and J ends lost 4 bases and 5 bases respectively, with 17 bases between them. In nucleotides, the CDR3 is TGTGCCAGCAGCCCCATGGCAGGGTTGCGATATGGCTACACCTTC. This gives the protein CASSPMAGLRYGYTF.

The chain joins TRBV6-5 to TRBJ1-2; possibly TRBD1 for D (5 bases). V gave up 5 bases and J gave up 7 bases, with 11 bases separating them. The CDR3 has 12 amino acids. Germline-derived CDR1 and CDR2 are MNHEY and SVGAGI. The CDR3 loop reads CASSPGLPGYTF. The DNA of the CDR3 is TGTGCCAGCAGTCCGGGACTCCCTGGCTACACCTTC.

This chain joins TRBV11-2 and TRBJ2-4; perhaps TRBD1 as D (5 bases). Germline CDR1 is SGHAT and CDR2 is FQNNGV. V lost 5 bases, J lost 3 bases, and 11 bases lay in between. The CDR3 has 14 residues. The CDR3, as DNA: TGTGCCAGCAGCCCAGGGTTAAACAAAAACATTCAGTACTTC. It specifies CASSPGLNKNIQYF.

The chain couples TRBV7-9 to TRBJ2-5, with 7 bases fitting TRBD2. Germline CDR1 is SEHNR and CDR2 is FQNEAQ (reference sequence). Trimming cost V 2 bases and J 1 base; bases outside gene matches: 4. This CDR3 is built from 15 residues. In nucleotides, the CDR3 is TGTGCCAGCAGCTTACAGCGGGACCTCCAAGAGACCCAGTACTTC. Translation: CASSLQRDLQETQYF.

The V gene is TRBV28, the J gene TRBJ2-1, with 7 bases fitting TRBD2. Unmatched junction bases numbered 13, after V lost 5 bases and J lost 6 bases. CDR1 MDHEN and CDR2 SYDVKM come from the germline V gene. The CDR3 loop spans 16 amino acids. The CDR3 region is CASSDLGRGSLNEQFF. The CDR3, as DNA: TGTGCCAGCAGTGACTTGGGGAGGGGATCCCTCAATGAGCAGTTCTTC.

This clone was recorded a few times. The chain links TRBV7-2 to TRBJ2-5, with D perhaps TRBD2 (6 bases). The ends were cut back, 1 base at V and 4 bases at J, with 13 bases in the middle. CDR3 length: 15 amino acids. Looked up from germline, CDR1 is SGHTA and CDR2 is FQGNSA. For the CDR3, the DNA is TGTGCCAGCAGCTTAGGGCCCTTGGAGGGAGAGACCCAGTACTTC. This codes for CASSLGPLEGETQYF.

The chain couples TRBV3-1 (or the pseudogene TRBV3-2) to TRBJ2-2, with 7 bases matching TRBD1. This CDR3 region has 16 residues. V trimming: 4 bases; J trimming: 4 bases; junction bases outside the gene matches: 9. Germline CDR1 is LGHDT and CDR2 is YNNKEL (reference sequence). In nucleotides, the CDR3 is TGTGCCAGCAGCCCAAGGGGGCGGCCGGGCACCGGGGAGCTGTTTTTT. Residues: CASSPRGRPGTGELFF.

This chain connects TRBV30 to TRBJ1-1; D remains ambiguous. Deletions cut 2 bases from V and 0 bases from J, with 7 bases between. Germline CDR1 and CDR2: GTSNPN and SVGIG (reference sequence). The CDR3 covers 13 residues. CDR3 bases: TGTGCCTGGAGTTTGTCGGTGAACACTGAAGCTTTCTTT. It translates to CAWSLSVNTEAFF. Filled out from reference TRBV30 and TRBJ1-1, the complete variable domain reads SQTIHQWPATLVQPVGSPLSLECTVEGTSNPNLYWYRQAAGRGLQLLFYSVGIGQISSEVPQNLSASRPQDRQFILSSKKLLLSDSGFYLCAWSLSVNTEAFFGQGTRLTVV.

The chain's CDR3 is CAIGQGLAGNEQFF. The CDR3 coding sequence is TGTGCCATCGGGCAAGGACTAGCGGGAAATGAGCAGTTCTTC. This chain links TRBV10-3 with TRBJ2-1, with 12 bases identical to TRBD2. In germline, CDR1 is ENHRY, CDR2 SYGVKD. The CDR3 consists of 14 residues. J was trimmed by 7 bases and V by 8 bases; bases with no gene match: 6.

This clone was detected only a few times. The CDR3 is CASGTGATGELFF. The CDR3 bases are TGTGCCAGCGGGACAGGGGCCACCGGGGAGCTGTTTTTT. The chain joins TRBV2 to TRBJ2-2, with 10 bases fitting TRBD1. The V gene end was trimmed by 8 bases and the J gene end by 4 bases; junction bases not matched to a gene: 1. The CDR3 loop spans 13 amino acids. CDR1 SNHLY and CDR2 FYNNEI come from the germline V gene.

The genes are TRBV15 and TRBJ2-7, with 8 bases lining up with TRBD1. CDR3 length equals 14 residues. With V trimmed by 0 bases and J by 7 bases, 5 bases remained unmatched. Germline loops: CDR1 LNHNV, CDR2 YYDKDF (reference sequence). The CDR3 DNA follows: TGTGCCACCAGCAGAGACCGGACAGGGCTAGAGCAGTACGTC. Translated, it gives CATSRDRTGLEQYV.

The chain is built from TRBV6-5 and TRBJ2-7, with D perhaps matching TRBD2 (6 bases). This CDR3 comprises 15 residues. V was trimmed by 6 bases and J by 2 bases, leaving 17 bases between them. Germline V CDR1 and CDR2: MNHEY, SVGAGI. The CDR3 region has the DNA TGTGCCAGCAGGCCGACAGCCCGGAGGGCCTACGAGCAGTACGTC. It translates to CASRPTARRAYEQYV.

The table lists this clone with a few counts. The CDR3: CASSRTGRNSPLHF. The CDR3 DNA sequence: TGTGCCAGCAGCCGTACAGGGAGAAATTCACCCCTCCACTTT. This rearrangement joins TRBV7-3 to TRBJ1-6; weak D call: TRBD1 (6 bases). V lost 5 bases and J 7 bases, leaving 12 bases between the germline ends. Per the germline V gene, CDR1 is SGHTA and CDR2 is FQGTGA. The CDR3 has 14 amino acids.

The chain carries TRBV6-5 and TRBJ1-1; D unclear. V was trimmed by 2 bases and J by 3 bases, leaving 10 bases between them. CDR1 and CDR2 (germline): MNHEY, SVGAGI. This CDR3 is built from 14 residues. CDR3: CASSYTPQDTEAFF. CDR3 bases: TGTGCCAGCAGTTACACTCCCCAGGACACTGAAGCTTTCTTT.

This clone has a single count. J is TRBJ2-2 and V is TRBV5-1, with unresolved D. The germline V gene has CDR1 SGHRS and CDR2 YFSETQ. There are 12 residues in the CDR3. V was pared by 4 bases and J by 6 bases, with 7 bases between. The CDR3 region has the DNA TGCGCCAGCAGCCCCTTTTCCGGGGAGCTGTTTTTT. Translation: CASSPFSGELFF.

The chain joins TRBV18 to TRBJ1-1; 7 positions agree with TRBD1. V lost 3 bases and J lost 7; bases outside the gene matches: 2. CDR3 length equals 12 residues. CDR1 KGHSH and CDR2 LQKENI come from the germline V gene. DNA of the CDR3: TGTGCCAGCTCACCTGACAGGGTTGAAGCTTTCTTT. It translates to CASSPDRVEAFF.

The rearrangement joins TRBV3-1 (or the pseudogene TRBV3-2) to TRBJ2-2; possible D gene TRBD1, 6 bases. V was pared by 4 bases and J by 4 bases, with 16 bases between. Germline CDR1 and CDR2: LGHDT and YNNKEL (reference sequence). The length of the CDR3 is 16 residues. DNA for the CDR3: TGTGCCAGCAGCCCCCGGGACAATCTCGTCACCGGGGAGCTGTTTTTT. This codes for CASSPRDNLVTGELFF.

This chain joins TRBV10-2 and TRBJ1-2; no firm D call. The CDR3 extends over 13 amino acids. Trimming removed 6 bases at V and 0 bases at J, with 8 bases between. In germline, CDR1 is WSHSY, CDR2 SAAADI. CDR3 region: CASSITTNYGYTF. The CDR3 region has the DNA TGCGCCAGCAGCATAACAACTAACTATGGCTACACCTTC.